A single sample is the source of the 24 T cell receptor beta chains below, sequenced in a study of regulatory T cells in long-lasting Graves disease. Construction of the TCR beta libraries employed iRepertoire HTBI primers in conjunction with Arm-PCR of CDR3 regions. Via MiXCR, TCRdb re-called the multiplex PCR reads, giving one row per CDR3 protein. The sample shows hundreds of thousands of distinct CDR3 sequences, about 30% of them seen only once. Indicated time point: persistent/refractory GD, antithyroid drugs over 5 years with positive TRAb. PBMC-extracted RNA yielded the TCR library. Source: peripheral blood mononuclear cells (PBMCs), taken when the disease was refractory, from a patient treated with antithyroid drugs. The receptors come from a female donor with Graves disease.

This clonotype was picked up a small number of times. CDR3 coding DNA: TGTGCCAGCAGTTTAGGAATGTGGGACACTGAAGCTTTCTTT. Residues: CASSLGMWDTEAFF. The V and J genes are TRBV27 and TRBJ1-1, with D hard to call. The CDR3 runs to 14 residues. Germline V gene sequence: CDR1 MNHEY, CDR2 SMNVEV (reference sequence). V was cut by 2 bases and J by 3 bases, with 10 bases left in between.

This clonotype was recorded a few times. The chain carries TRBV7-2 and TRBJ1-2; the D gene is possibly TRBD1 (5 bases). CDR3 length equals 14 residues. The V and J ends lost 7 bases and 5 bases respectively, with 17 bases between them. Germline V gene lookup returns CDR1 SGHTA and CDR2 FQGNSA. The CDR3 here is CASTKIRQGYGYTF. The CDR3 DNA sequence: TGTGCCAGCACCAAAATCCGCCAGGGTTATGGCTACACCTTC.

The V gene is TRBV5-1, the J gene TRBJ2-7; TRBD2 agrees at 11 bases. This CDR3 spans 15 amino acids. The germline V gene encodes CDR1 SGHRS and CDR2 YFSETQ. J was trimmed by 0 bases and V by 5 bases; bases with no gene match: 4. The CDR3 here is CASREGLAVSYEQYF. Here the CDR3 DNA reads TGCGCCAGCAGGGAGGGACTAGCGGTCTCCTACGAGCAGTACTTC.

This clonotype was detected ten times or more. The chain joins TRBV6-1 to TRBJ2-5; no clear D gene. Trimming removed 4 bases at V and 5 bases at J, with 5 bases between. The CDR3 is 11 residues long. The germline V gene encodes CDR1 MNHNS and CDR2 SASEGT. The CDR3 spells CASSVAETQYF. CDR3 nucleotides: TGTGCCAGCAGTGTCGCTGAGACCCAGTACTTC.

The chain carries TRBV20-1 and TRBJ1-2; D not resolved. Germline V gene lookup returns CDR1 DFQATT and CDR2 SNEGSKA (reference sequence). V was pared by 5 bases and J by 4 bases, with 14 bases between. This CDR3 is built from 13 residues. In DNA form, the CDR3 reads TGCAGTGCTCCCGAATTGGGTGGCTATGGCTACACCTTC. Translation gives CSAPELGGYGYTF.

Many counts were recorded for this clonotype. The chain has TRBV20-1 and TRBJ2-5; no reliable D call. Trimming pared 6 bases from V and 1 base from J, leaving 9 bases between. There are 12 residues in the CDR3. Looked up from germline, CDR1 is DFQATT and CDR2 is SNEGSKA (reference sequence). CDR3: CSASFLQETQYF. DNA for the CDR3: TGCAGTGCCTCCTTCCTCCAAGAGACCCAGTACTTC.

V gene TRBV6-2 or TRBV6-3 combines with J gene TRBJ2-7, with D tentatively TRBD1 (5 bases). The germline gives CDR1 MNHEY, CDR2 SVGEGT. This CDR3 has 14 residues. Trimming removed 6 bases at V and 2 bases at J, with 14 bases between. The CDR3 region has the DNA TGTGCCAGCAGCCAAGACAGAGCACCCTACGAGCAGTACTTC. It encodes CASSQDRAPYEQYF.

In this sample, this clonotype turned up a few times. V is TRBV19 and J is TRBJ1-5, with 9 bases that match TRBD1. The V and J ends lost 5 bases and 7 bases, in that order; junction bases with no gene match: 9. The CDR3 has 15 residues. The germline CDR1 and CDR2 sequences are LNHDA and SQIVND (reference sequence). The CDR3 sequence: CASSEGTGTGQPQHF. The CDR3 DNA follows: TGTGCCAGTAGTGAGGGGACAGGGACTGGACAGCCCCAGCATTTT.

The table lists this clonotype with many counts. The V gene is TRBV20-1, the J gene TRBJ2-7; D is unresolved. The CDR3 runs 13 residues. Trimming removed 3 bases at V and 3 bases at J, with 12 bases between. Per germline, CDR1 DFQATT and CDR2 SNEGSKA (reference sequence). DNA of the CDR3: TGCAGTGCTAGTTTTGCCACGGGCTACGAGCAGTACTTC. Its translation: CSASFATGYEQYF.

The rearrangement uses TRBV7-3 and TRBJ1-2; D perhaps matches TRBD1 (5 bases). The germline CDR1 and CDR2 sequences are SGHTA and FQGTGA. This CDR3 contains 14 residues. Trimming pared 1 base from V and 10 bases from J, leaving 16 bases between. CDR3 bases: TGTGCCAGCAGCTTAATTAAGACAGTGGATGACTACACCTTC. It encodes CASSLIKTVDDYTF.

V usage is TRBV27 and J usage is TRBJ1-6; a possible D gene is TRBD1 (5 bases). Per germline, CDR1 MNHEY and CDR2 SMNVEV (reference sequence). The V and J ends lost 7 bases and 9 bases respectively, with 22 bases between them. This CDR3 has 16 amino acids. Written as DNA, the CDR3 is TGTGCCAGCACCCCAGGAACGGCGGGGCTTGTTTCACCCCTCCACTTT. Translating it yields CASTPGTAGLVSPLHF.

This clonotype has just a few counts. The genes are TRBV10-1 and TRBJ2-2, with D unresolved. Between the trimmed V and J ends, which lost 3 bases and 7 bases, there was a span of 18 bases. Germline V CDR1 and CDR2: WNHNN, SYGVQD (reference sequence). This CDR3 has 16 amino acids. For the CDR3, the DNA is TGCGCCAGCAGTGAAAAACGGTGTGTTGGGAACGGGGAGCTGTTTTTT. Translating gives CASSEKRCVGNGELFF.

This clonotype appeared a few times. J is TRBJ1-1 and V is TRBV3-1; maybe TRBD1 (5 bases). Trimming removed 1 base from V and 11 bases from J, with 14 bases in between. There are 13 residues in the CDR3. Germline values: CDR1 LGHDT, CDR2 YNNKEL (reference sequence). The CDR3 loop is CASSQALVGEAFF. For the CDR3, the DNA is TGTGCCAGCAGCCAAGCCCTCGTGGGGGAGGCTTTCTTT.

This clonotype occurred many times. The CDR3 coding sequence is TGTGCCAGCAGTTTACTAGGGGGAGGGCACACTGAAGCTTTCTTT. Protein: CASSLLGGGHTEAFF. The chain employs TRBV27 and TRBJ1-1; a possible D gene is TRBD1 (6 bases). The CDR3 consists of 15 residues. Trimming cost V 2 bases and J 3 bases, with 13 bases left between them. Germline loops: CDR1 MNHEY, CDR2 SMNVEV (reference sequence).

This sequence joins TRBV3-1 and TRBJ2-5; D remains unclear. The CDR3 extends over 16 amino acids. CDR1 is LGHDT and CDR2 is YNNKEL in the germline V gene (reference sequence). The V gene lost 2 bases and the J gene lost 2 bases, with 15 bases spanning the gap. CDR3 nucleotides: TGTGCCAGCAGCCAATTCGTAGGTCGCCGTCAAGAGACCCAGTACTTC. Protein: CASSQFVGRRQETQYF.

This clonotype occurred many times. V is TRBV7-6 and J is TRBJ2-7; 10 nucleotides agree with TRBD2. Losses at the gene ends were 5 bases for V and 1 base for J; bases not matched to a gene: 11. The CDR3 runs to 17 residues. CDR1 SGHVS and CDR2 FNYEAQ come from the germline V gene. CDR3 DNA: TGTGCCAGCAGCCGTTTGGTCGCTAGCGGGAGTTCCTACGAGCAGTACTTC. It codes for CASSRLVASGSSYEQYF.

This clonotype was counted a few times. The chain links TRBV20-1 to TRBJ2-7, with TRBD2 matching 10 bases. The CDR3 covers 14 residues. Germline V CDR1 and CDR2: DFQATT, SNEGSKA (reference sequence). V lost 6 bases and J lost 5; bases outside the gene matches: 10. CDR3 DNA sequence: TGCAGTGCAATCCAAGCGGGAGGGTCCCACGAGCAGTACTTC. Translation gives CSAIQAGGSHEQYF.

This clonotype was found a few times. This chain uses TRBV12-3 or TRBV12-4 with TRBJ1-2; weak D call: TRBD1 (6 bases). Trimming cost V 6 bases and J 4 bases, with 15 bases left between them. The CDR3 spans 14 residues. In DNA form, the CDR3 reads TGTGCCAGCAGCCGACCGGGGGCTACCTATGGCTACACCTTC. It translates to CASSRPGATYGYTF.

This clonotype has more than one count but fewer than ten. The chain joins TRBV11-1 to TRBJ1-1; 8 nucleotides line up with TRBD1. Trimming took 7 bases from V and 5 from J; bases not matched to a gene: 6. Germline V gene sequence: CDR1 SGHAT, CDR2 FQDESV (reference sequence). This CDR3 has 13 residues. CDR3 nucleotide sequence: TGTGCCAGCAACAGGGGGGTGAGGACTGAAGCTTTCTTT. Its translation: CASNRGVRTEAFF.

In its sample, this clonotype was seen once. This chain joins TRBV30 and TRBJ1-1; TRBD1 matches 8 bases. Germline assignment: CDR1 GTSNPN and CDR2 SVGIG (reference sequence). Trimming cost V 4 bases and J 3 bases; bases outside gene matches: 4. CDR3 length: 13 residues. The CDR3 reads CAWNQGADTEAFF. The CDR3 nucleotides read TGTGCCTGGAATCAGGGGGCGGACACTGAAGCTTTCTTT.

There are a few counts of this clonotype. This rearrangement joins TRBV20-1 to TRBJ1-2; 8 bases are a match to TRBD1. With 2 bases clipped from V and 6 bases from J, the junction kept 5 bases outside the gene matches. CDR3 length: 13 residues. Germline CDR1 DFQATT, CDR2 SNEGSKA (reference sequence). CDR3 sequence reads: CSARLTGEDGYTF. CDR3 coding DNA: TGCAGTGCTAGACTGACAGGGGAAGATGGCTACACCTTC.

This clonotype was observed many times. V and J are TRBV28 and TRBJ1-2; D not resolved. The V end lost 4 bases, the J end lost 6 bases, and 6 bases lay between the germline ends. CDR3 length equals 11 residues. CDR1 MDHEN and CDR2 SYDVKM come from the germline V gene. The CDR3 nucleotides are TGTGCCAGCAGTTACGCCAATGGCTACACCTTC. This sequence encodes CASSYANGYTF.

The chain combines TRBV20-1 with TRBJ2-5; maybe TRBD2 (7 bases). This CDR3 is 15 amino acids long. The V and J ends lost 0 bases and 2 bases respectively, with 13 bases between them. Per germline, CDR1 DFQATT and CDR2 SNEGSKA (reference sequence). CDR3: CSARDYREGQETQYF. DNA of the CDR3: TGCAGTGCTAGAGATTACAGGGAGGGGCAAGAGACCCAGTACTTC.

The chain combines TRBV5-5 with TRBJ1-2, with TRBD1 matching over 8 bases. This CDR3 has 16 residues. J was trimmed by 4 bases and V by 4 bases; bases with no gene match: 12. From germline, CDR1 is SGHKS and CDR2 YYEKEE (reference sequence). DNA of the CDR3: TGTGCCAGCAGCCCCAATCCCCAACAGGGGGGCTATGGCTACACCTTC. It yields the protein CASSPNPQQGGYGYTF.